Following are 27 T cell receptor beta chains from one sample sequenced in a study of CD8 T cells in Susac syndrome. RNA totalling roughly 0.45 to 1 ug underwent reverse transcription with random hexamers. TCRdb re-called the immunoSEQ multiplex PCR reads with MiXCR, one entry per CDR3 protein. The repertoire holds about 25,000 distinct CDR3 sequences, roughly 92% seen once, with about 0.27% in the top ten. Sequenced material: CD8+ T cells from PBMCs. Every receptor here comes from a human donor in good health.

This clonotype was detected only a few times. The rearrangement joins TRBV6-1 to TRBJ2-7; a weak D match, TRBD1 (5 bases). Germline CDR1 is MNHNS and CDR2 is SASEGT. V shed 7 bases and J shed 3 bases, with 7 bases lying between them. This CDR3 region has 11 residues. In nucleotides, the CDR3 is TGTGCCAGCAACAGGAACTACGAGCAGTACTTC. The encoded protein is CASNRNYEQYF.

The chain links TRBV7-9 to TRBJ1-4; unclear D gene. This CDR3 comprises 14 residues. Germline assignment: CDR1 SEHNR and CDR2 FQNEAQ (reference sequence). The ends were cut back, 8 bases at V and 8 bases at J, with 18 bases in the middle. CDR3 coding DNA: TGTGCCAGCTGCCTCCTCGAAGTTGGCGAAAAACTGTTTTTT. It is translated as CASCLLEVGEKLFF.

The chain combines TRBV20-1 with TRBJ1-1; 9 bases agree with TRBD1. V lost 4 bases, J lost 1 base, and 4 bases stayed unmatched. The CDR3 loop spans 14 amino acids. Germline CDR1 reads DFQATT; CDR2 reads SNEGSKA (reference sequence). The CDR3 DNA sequence: TGCAGTGCTAAGGGACAGGGATCGAACACTGAAGCTTTCTTT. It is translated as CSAKGQGSNTEAFF.

In this sample, this clonotype turned up once. The chain employs TRBV3-1 and TRBJ2-5, with D possibly being TRBD1 (5 bases). From germline, CDR1 is LGHDT and CDR2 YNNKEL (reference sequence). The CDR3 length is 15 residues. Trimming removed 3 bases from V and 3 bases from J, with 14 bases in between. The CDR3 loop reads CASSHPMETEETQYF. The CDR3, as DNA: TGTGCCAGCAGCCACCCCATGGAGACAGAAGAGACCCAGTACTTC.

The table lists this clonotype with a count of one. V usage is TRBV6-2 or TRBV6-3 and J usage is TRBJ2-7; 11 bases fit TRBD1. Germline values: CDR1 MNHEY, CDR2 SVGEGT. V dropped 4 bases and J dropped 0; count of bases not matched to a gene: 5. This CDR3 comprises 16 residues. This CDR3 is CASSSRTGGFSYEQYF. Here the CDR3 DNA reads TGTGCCAGCAGTTCCCGGACAGGGGGCTTCTCCTACGAGCAGTACTTC.

The genes are TRBV6-1 and TRBJ2-7, with D possibly TRBD1 on 6 matching bases. Germline values: CDR1 MNHNS, CDR2 SASEGT. V was clipped by 7 bases and J by 7 bases, with 17 bases between them. CDR3 length equals 13 residues. CDR3 region: CASISTGLGEQYF. CDR3 sequence (DNA): TGTGCCAGCATCAGTACAGGGCTGGGGGAGCAGTACTTC.

This chain uses TRBV27 with TRBJ2-1, with D perhaps matching TRBD2 (7 bases). Germline loops: CDR1 MNHEY, CDR2 SMNVEV (reference sequence). Trimming pared 2 bases from V and 8 bases from J, leaving 13 bases between. The CDR3 is 14 residues long. CDR3 DNA: TGTGCCAGCAGTTTAGGGAGGGGGAGGGATGAGCAGTTCTTC. Translating gives CASSLGRGRDEQFF.

This rearrangement joins TRBV12-3 or TRBV12-4 to TRBJ2-1, with unresolved D. The V and J ends lost 5 bases and 6 bases respectively, with 11 bases between them. CDR3 length equals 13 residues. CDR3 sequence (DNA): TGTGCCAGCAGTCCCAGTTGGGTCAATGAGCAGTTCTTC. As protein: CASSPSWVNEQFF.

This clonotype was observed once. V usage is TRBV7-9 and J usage is TRBJ1-6, with TRBD1 matching over 7 bases. This CDR3 is built from 17 residues. Trimming at V came to 1 base and at J to 7 bases, leaving 10 bases not matched to a gene. Germline CDR1 and CDR2: SEHNR and FQNEAQ (reference sequence). Here the CDR3 reads CASSLGTLDRANSPLHF. Written as DNA, the CDR3 is TGTGCCAGCAGCTTAGGGACGCTCGACAGGGCAAATTCACCCCTCCACTTT.

V and J are TRBV5-1 and TRBJ2-7, with D unclear. CDR1 and CDR2 from the germline V gene are SGHRS and YFSETQ. This CDR3 has 14 amino acids. Trimming pared 2 bases from V and 5 bases from J, leaving 14 bases between. CDR3 residues: CASSFGDSSNEQYF. Here the CDR3 DNA reads TGCGCCAGCAGCTTTGGAGACTCATCCAACGAGCAGTACTTC.

This chain links TRBV19 with TRBJ1-4; 8 positions match TRBD1. CDR3 length: 12 residues. From germline, CDR1 is LNHDA and CDR2 SQIVND (reference sequence). V trimming: 6 bases; J trimming: 8 bases; junction bases outside the gene matches: 2. CDR3 loop: CASRHRGEKLFF. In DNA, the CDR3 is TGTGCCAGTAGACACAGGGGGGAAAAACTGTTTTTT.

The chain recombines TRBV20-1 with TRBJ1-4; D is possibly TRBD1 (5 bases). The V end was cut by 1 base, the J end by 7 bases, with 16 bases between. CDR1 DFQATT and CDR2 SNEGSKA come from the germline V gene (reference sequence). The CDR3 length is 15 residues. The CDR3 region has the DNA TGCAGTGCTAGAGTATTTGCGGGGGAGGGTGAAAAACTGTTTTTT. As protein: CSARVFAGEGEKLFF.

The V call is TRBV14, the J call TRBJ2-3; D is ambiguous. V was cut by 0 bases and J by 3 bases, with 7 bases left in between. This CDR3 has 14 residues. Germline V CDR1 and CDR2: SGHDN, FVKESK. CDR3 coding DNA: TGTGCCAGCAGCCAAGATGTCCGGACAGATACGCAGTATTTT. It codes for CASSQDVRTDTQYF.

This chain connects TRBV7-9 to TRBJ1-6; no reliable D call. V was shortened by 10 bases and J by 8 bases, with 15 bases between the two germline ends. The CDR3 has 13 amino acids. Germline CDR1 SEHNR, CDR2 FQNEAQ (reference sequence). The CDR3 protein is CATRPVYDSPLHF. Written as DNA, the CDR3 is TGTGCCACTCGGCCGGTTTACGATTCACCCCTCCACTTT.

The CDR3, as DNA: TGTGCCAGTAGTACAGGGAACGAGCAGTACTTC. Its protein product is CASSTGNEQYF. The gene calls are TRBV19 and TRBJ2-7; D is perhaps TRBD1 (5 bases). The CDR3 runs to 11 residues. V lost 4 bases and J 5 bases, leaving 6 bases between the germline ends. Germline assignment: CDR1 LNHDA and CDR2 SQIVND (reference sequence).

The chain joins TRBV4-3 to TRBJ2-3; 14 nucleotides agree with TRBD2. Per germline, CDR1 LGHNA and CDR2 YSLEER. After removal of 3 bases from V and 6 bases from J, the junction contained 11 bases not matched to a gene. CDR3 length: 18 amino acids. The DNA for the CDR3 is TGCGCCAGCAGCCAGGGACAGACTAGCGGGGGGGCGGGGGATACGCAGTATTTT. Translated: CASSQGQTSGGAGDTQYF.

This chain connects TRBV4-1 to TRBJ1-6, with a tentative D call TRBD1 (5 bases). CDR1 and CDR2 (germline): MGHRA, YSYEKL. The V and J ends lost 1 base and 8 bases respectively, with 15 bases between them. The CDR3 totals 16 residues. This CDR3 is CASSQGALWGDSPLHF. The CDR3 bases are TGCGCCAGCAGCCAAGGGGCCTTATGGGGGGATTCACCCCTCCACTTT.

The genes are TRBV5-1 and TRBJ2-1, with D uncertain. This CDR3 is built from 16 residues. Trimming stripped 1 base from V and 1 base from J, with 12 bases between. Per the germline V gene, CDR1 is SGHRS and CDR2 is YFSETQ. The CDR3 protein is CASSLLGHLSYNEQFF. In DNA, the CDR3 is TGCGCCAGCAGCTTGCTAGGCCACCTTTCCTACAATGAGCAGTTCTTC.

The V call is TRBV24-1, the J call TRBJ1-5; D call uncertain. The length of the CDR3 is 15 residues. Germline CDR1 KGHDR, CDR2 SFDVKD. V was pared by 2 bases and J by 7 bases, with 14 bases between. In DNA form, the CDR3 reads TGTGCCACCAGTGATTCTCGAGACTTGGAACAGCCCCAGCATTTT. Its translation is CATSDSRDLEQPQHF.

V usage is TRBV4-3 and J usage is TRBJ2-3, with 7 bases that match TRBD2. The V segment lost 0 bases and the J segment 4 bases; nucleotides outside the gene matches: 13. CDR3 size: 18 residues. Germline V lookup: CDR1 LGHNA, CDR2 YSLEER. CDR3 amino acids: CASSQDSKERGPADTQYF. CDR3 sequence (DNA): TGCGCCAGCAGCCAAGATAGTAAGGAGCGGGGACCGGCAGATACGCAGTATTTT.

The gene calls are TRBV27 and TRBJ2-7, with D perhaps TRBD1 (7 bases). V was cut by 5 bases and J by 3 bases, with 17 bases left in between. This CDR3 region has 15 residues. Germline lookup yields CDR1 MNHEY and CDR2 SMNVEV (reference sequence). CDR3 nucleotide sequence: TGTGCCAGCAGTCTCCGACAGGGAGGTCTCTACGAGCAGTACTTC. Protein: CASSLRQGGLYEQYF.

V usage is TRBV2 and J usage is TRBJ2-5; D perhaps matches TRBD1 (6 bases). CDR3 size: 15 residues. Deletions cut 3 bases from V and 4 bases from J, with 15 bases between. Germline CDR1 and CDR2: SNHLY and FYNNEI. CDR3 loop: CASSELGALVETQYF. The CDR3 region has the DNA TGTGCCAGCAGTGAGCTGGGGGCCTTAGTAGAGACCCAGTACTTC.

This chain connects TRBV7-2 to TRBJ2-7, with D tentatively TRBD2 (5 bases). Trimming shortened V by 4 bases and J by 7 bases, and 11 bases separated the two germline ends. The length of the CDR3 is 12 residues. CDR1 and CDR2 (germline): SGHTA, FQGNSA. The CDR3 sequence is CASSYWTGEQYF. In DNA, the CDR3 is TGTGCCAGCAGCTACTGGACGGGAGAGCAGTACTTC.

The chain employs TRBV4-3 and TRBJ2-7; D gene uncertain. CDR1 LGHNA and CDR2 YSLEER come from the germline V gene. The CDR3 length is 15 residues. The V end lost 0 bases, the J end lost 2 bases, and 11 bases lay between the germline ends. This CDR3 reads CASSQDSSKAYEQYF. For the CDR3, the DNA is TGCGCCAGCAGCCAAGATTCTAGTAAGGCCTACGAGCAGTACTTC.

This chain uses TRBV12-3 or TRBV12-4 with TRBJ2-7; unclear D gene. The CDR3 contains 13 residues. V gave up 6 bases and J gave up 4 bases, with 13 bases separating them. CDR3 amino acids: CASSARMVYEQYF. As DNA, the CDR3 is TGTGCCAGCAGCGCCCGAATGGTGTACGAGCAGTACTTC.

CDR3 loop: CSARDGGSSYNEQFF. The CDR3 DNA follows: TGCAGTGCTAGAGACGGGGGGTCTTCCTACAATGAGCAGTTCTTC. The chain recombines TRBV20-1 with TRBJ2-1, with 7 bases matching TRBD2. V shed 0 bases and J 1 base; nucleotides not matched to a gene: 3. Germline CDR1 DFQATT, CDR2 SNEGSKA (reference sequence). CDR3 length equals 15 residues.

The chain carries TRBV18 and TRBJ1-4, with D perhaps matching TRBD1 (5 bases). The CDR3 covers 13 residues. Trimming removed 4 bases at V and 8 bases at J, with 11 bases between. Germline loops: CDR1 KGHSH, CDR2 LQKENI. The CDR3 reads CASSLSRGEKLFF. The CDR3 coding sequence is TGTGCCAGCTCACTCTCAAGGGGAGAAAAACTGTTTTTT.